Reported below is one T cell receptor beta chain. This entry belongs to a study of blood T cell repertoires in COVID-19. Study-wide background: Italy, Spain and the United States were the sources of the convalescent and acute COVID-19 samples.

Measured with immunoSEQ multiplex PCR; TCRdb has only the in-frame clones, and not every one. This table holds about 270,000 clones, approximately 90% found once. Participant age was roughly 18 to 90 years, and participants resided in roughly 25 US areas. The CDR3 totals 14 residues. Germline-derived CDR1 and CDR2 are KGHSH and LQKENI. The ends were cut back, 3 bases at V and 5 bases at J, with 12 bases in the middle. The sample taken for sequencing was PBMCs or T cells enriched from blood (not recorded which). V gene TRBV18 combines with J gene TRBJ2-3, with D possibly matching TRBD2 (5 bases). The clonotype originates from a woman aged 18-30 years who had recovered from COVID-19. CDR3 residues: CASSPVEGIDTQYF. The CDR3 nucleotides read TGTGCCAGCTCACCGGTAGAGGGAATAGATACGCAGTATTTT.